The 29 T cell receptor beta chains below were found in one sample sequenced in a study of blood T cells in healthy people across ages. Combining a sample-barcoded 5' primer with a J-beta primer mix, a second PCR ran for roughly 6 to 12 cycles. TCRdb called the 5' RACE reads again in MiXCR, with one record for every CDR3 protein. This sample has 1.5 million or so distinct CDR3 sequences, with 42% found just once. The sequenced material came from blood. The receptors were gathered from a woman aged 18 to 35 in good health.

This clonotype occurred a few times. The V call is TRBV20-1, the J call TRBJ2-1; D unclear. Trimming left V 2 bases short and J 3 bases short, with 14 bases between. The germline V gene has CDR1 DFQATT and CDR2 SNEGSKA (reference sequence). The CDR3 is 15 amino acids. In nucleotides, the CDR3 is TGCAGTGCTAGACCCCGGGTAGTAGGCTACAATGAGCAGTTCTTC. This sequence encodes CSARPRVVGYNEQFF.

This clonotype appeared a few times. V is TRBV2 and J is TRBJ2-3, with 9 bases fitting TRBD2. The CDR3 runs 16 residues. Germline V gene data show CDR1 as SNHLY and CDR2 as FYNNEI. V dropped 1 base and J dropped 5; count of bases not matched to a gene: 7. CDR3: CASSEGPSGNKDTQYF. The CDR3 DNA sequence: TGTGCCAGCAGTGAAGGCCCTAGCGGGAACAAAGATACGCAGTATTTT. Combining the CDR3 with reference TRBV2 and TRBJ2-3 gives the whole variable domain EPEVTQTPSHQVTQMGQEVILRCVPISNHLYFYWYRQILGQKVEFLVSFYNNEISEKSEIFDDQFSVERPDGSNFTLKIRSTKLEDSAMYFCASSEGPSGNKDTQYFGPGTRLTVL.

This chain connects TRBV18 to TRBJ2-5; 7 nucleotides match TRBD1. Germline V lookup: CDR1 KGHSH, CDR2 LQKENI. With 1 base clipped from V and 11 bases from J, the junction kept 13 bases outside the gene matches. The CDR3 spans 15 residues. Here the CDR3 reads CASSPLGQVFNEQYF. Written as DNA, the CDR3 is TGTGCCAGCTCACCACTCGGACAGGTCTTCAATGAGCAGTACTTC.

The sample holds many counts of this clonotype. V is TRBV5-1 and J is TRBJ1-2; no clear D. V lost 5 bases and J 2 bases, leaving 10 bases between the germline ends. Germline lookup yields CDR1 SGHRS and CDR2 YFSETQ. There are 13 residues in the CDR3. The CDR3 is CASRAGSNYGYTF. CDR3 bases: TGCGCCAGCAGGGCCGGGAGCAACTATGGCTACACCTTC.

This chain joins TRBV6-5 and TRBJ1-1; possibly TRBD1 for D (6 bases). CDR3 length: 15 residues. CDR1 is MNHEY, CDR2 SVGAGI, per germline. Deletions cut 2 bases from V and 1 base from J, with 11 bases between. CDR3 bases: TGTGCCAGCAGTTACATAGGACAGAGGAACACTGAAGCTTTCTTT. It encodes CASSYIGQRNTEAFF.

The rearrangement joins TRBV15 to TRBJ1-4; a possible D gene is TRBD1 (5 bases). The CDR3 runs to 15 residues. Trimming removed 0 bases from V and 8 bases from J, with 13 bases in between. Germline-derived CDR1 and CDR2 are LNHNV and YYDKDF (reference sequence). The CDR3: CATSRERQGGEKLFF. CDR3 coding DNA: TGTGCCACCAGCAGAGAAAGGCAGGGTGGAGAAAAACTGTTTTTT.

The chain carries TRBV12-3 or TRBV12-4 and TRBJ1-4, with D tentatively TRBD1 (5 bases). The V gene lost 6 bases and the J gene lost 7 bases, with 18 bases spanning the gap. This CDR3 region has 15 residues. The CDR3 DNA reads TGTGCCAGCAGGCCCGGGACCCCTGAGGGTGAAAAACTGTTTTTT. This sequence encodes CASRPGTPEGEKLFF.

A note on this clonotype: The junction departs from germline at one end; a sequencing error may be responsible. This sequence joins TRBV5-1 and TRBJ1-2; 8 positions match TRBD1. Germline V CDR1 and CDR2: SGHRS, YFSETQ. The CDR3 has 17 residues. This chain's CDR3 is CASSSGTGLITNYGYNF. Written as DNA, the CDR3 is TGCGCCAGCAGCTCCGGGACAGGCTTAATCACTAACTATGGCTACAACTTC.

V and J are TRBV4-1 and TRBJ2-4; possibly TRBD2 for D (6 bases). V was clipped by 0 bases and J by 0 bases, with 15 bases between them. CDR1 MGHRA and CDR2 YSYEKL come from the germline V gene. The CDR3 length is 18 residues. The CDR3 region is CASSQDTGEAVAKNIQYF. DNA of the CDR3: TGCGCCAGCAGCCAAGACACGGGGGAGGCCGTAGCCAAAAACATTCAGTACTTC.

The chain joins TRBV9 to TRBJ2-5; 7 bases agree with TRBD2. With V trimmed by 3 bases and J by 2 bases, 4 bases remained unmatched. The CDR3 totals 14 residues. The V gene's germline CDR1 is SGDLS and CDR2 YYNGEE. CDR3 in DNA: TGTGCCAGCAGCGCAGAGCGGGGTCAAGAGACCCAGTACTTC. Protein sequence: CASSAERGQETQYF.

This clonotype was counted a few times. This chain connects TRBV4-1 to TRBJ2-5; the D is unclear. The J call could be wrong; TRBJ2-7 is a better fit for the DNA end. The CDR3 spans 14 residues. Germline-derived CDR1 and CDR2 are MGHRA and YSYEKL. The CDR3 DNA follows: TGCGCCAGCAGCCATCCACAAACCAGCCACGAGCAGTACTTC. Amino acid sequence: CASSHPQTSHEQYF.

This clonotype occurred a few times. The chain carries TRBV29-1 and TRBJ2-7; D not certain. The CDR3 sequence is 14 residues long. Looked up from germline, CDR1 is SQVTM and CDR2 is ANQGSEA. V was clipped by 4 bases and J by 2 bases, with 15 bases between them. CDR3: CSVVRPSKTYEQYF. CDR3 nucleotides: TGCAGCGTTGTTAGGCCTTCGAAGACCTACGAGCAGTACTTC.

The table lists this clonotype with many counts. The J gene is TRBJ2-1, the V gene TRBV7-2; TRBD2 matches 11 bases. Germline CDR1 and CDR2: SGHTA and FQGNSA. CDR3 length: 16 amino acids. V lost 6 bases and J lost 6; bases outside the gene matches: 10. CDR3 coding DNA: TGTGCCAGCAGGCGGAAACTAGCGGGAGAAAGCAATGAGCAGTTCTTC. Its translation is CASRRKLAGESNEQFF.

The chain carries TRBV9 and TRBJ2-1, with 12 bases identical to TRBD2. Gene TRBJ2-7 matches the end of the DNA better, so the J call may be wrong. Germline V gene lookup returns CDR1 SGDLS and CDR2 YYNGEE. The CDR3 runs to 14 residues. The CDR3 loop is CASSGLAGDNEQYF. For the CDR3, the DNA is TGTGCCAGCAGCGGACTAGCGGGAGACAATGAGCAGTACTTC.

This clonotype was observed a handful of times. This chain connects TRBV5-1 to TRBJ1-1; a possible D gene is TRBD1 (5 bases). The CDR3 runs to 14 residues. Germline V gives CDR1 SGHRS, CDR2 YFSETQ. V was cut by 4 bases and J by 2 bases, with 12 bases left in between. The CDR3 spells CASSGRTTNTEAFF. CDR3 in DNA: TGCGCCAGCAGCGGGAGGACAACCAACACTGAAGCTTTCTTT.

This clonotype was counted a few times. The V gene is TRBV7-2, the J gene TRBJ1-2; the match to TRBD1 covers 8 bases. Germline values: CDR1 SGHTA, CDR2 FQGNSA. The CDR3 covers 17 residues. Losses at the gene ends were 5 bases for V and 4 bases for J; bases not matched to a gene: 15. In nucleotides, the CDR3 is TGTGCCAGCAGCCCTGGGACAGGCGGGCGTATCGGCTATGGCTACACCTTC. Protein product: CASSPGTGGRIGYGYTF.

In its sample, this clonotype was seen a few times. The V and J genes are TRBV7-9 and TRBJ2-7, with 9 positions matching TRBD2. V was pared by 2 bases and J by 7 bases, with 9 bases of the junction left unmatched. The CDR3 has 15 residues. Germline V lookup: CDR1 SEHNR, CDR2 FQNEAQ (reference sequence). CDR3 region: CASSLPSGVIYEQYF. In nucleotides, the CDR3 is TGTGCCAGCAGCTTACCTAGCGGGGTAATCTATGAGCAGTACTTC.

V gene TRBV4-1 combines with J gene TRBJ1-2, with 8 bases that match TRBD1. Losses at the gene ends were 1 base for V and 3 bases for J; bases not matched to a gene: 4. This CDR3 has 15 residues. In germline, CDR1 is MGHRA, CDR2 YSYEKL. The CDR3 sequence: CASSQVQGADYGYTF. The CDR3 nucleotides are TGCGCCAGCAGCCAAGTCCAGGGGGCTGACTATGGCTACACCTTC.

This clonotype was seen once. The chain has TRBV15 and TRBJ1-5; TRBD1 matches at 8 bases. Per germline, CDR1 LNHNV and CDR2 YYDKDF (reference sequence). With V trimmed by 3 bases and J by 3 bases, 10 bases remained unmatched. This CDR3 has 17 amino acids. The CDR3 reads CATSSPGQGKVNQPQHF. CDR3 coding DNA: TGTGCCACCAGCAGCCCCGGACAGGGAAAGGTCAATCAGCCCCAGCATTTT.

This clonotype has a handful of counts. J is TRBJ2-5 and V is TRBV5-1, with D unclear. V dropped 2 bases and J dropped 7 bases, with 27 bases sitting between them. Germline loops: CDR1 SGHRS, CDR2 YFSETQ. The CDR3 is 18 residues long. CDR3 region: CASSLSALPDPETGTQYF. For the CDR3, the DNA is TGCGCCAGCAGCTTATCCGCATTACCGGACCCCGAAACGGGGACCCAGTACTTC.

The gene calls are TRBV10-3 and TRBJ2-3; the D gene is possibly TRBD1 (6 bases). V lost 3 bases and J 2 bases, leaving 9 bases between the germline ends. The CDR3 contains 14 residues. CDR1 and CDR2 from the germline V gene are ENHRY and SYGVKD. CDR3 in DNA: TGTGCCATCAGTGAAGACAGGTCCACAGATACGCAGTATTTT. Encoded protein: CAISEDRSTDTQYF.

The V gene is TRBV20-1, the J gene TRBJ2-1; TRBD2 agrees at 13 bases. The CDR3 spans 20 residues. In germline, CDR1 is DFQATT, CDR2 SNEGSKA (reference sequence). The V segment lost 3 bases and the J segment 6 bases; nucleotides outside the gene matches: 20. The CDR3 region is CSARRPGLAGMGPPPNEQFF. The CDR3 DNA sequence: TGCAGTGCTAGGCGCCCGGGACTAGCGGGAATGGGGCCGCCCCCCAATGAGCAGTTCTTC.

The chain's CDR3 is CASSLGVGTAYGYTF. The CDR3 nucleotides read TGTGCCAGCAGCTTAGGAGTCGGGACAGCGTATGGCTACACCTTC. The V and J genes are TRBV7-9 and TRBJ1-2; 7 nucleotides match TRBD1. Germline CDR1 and CDR2: SEHNR and FQNEAQ (reference sequence). Trimming cost V 1 base and J 5 bases; bases outside gene matches: 7. There are 15 residues in the CDR3.

This clonotype was picked up a small number of times. The chain carries TRBV6-2 or TRBV6-3 and TRBJ1-6; D unclear. V was trimmed by 6 bases and J by 10 bases, leaving 19 bases between them. The CDR3 extends over 15 amino acids. Germline V gene lookup returns CDR1 MNHEY and CDR2 SVGEGT. The CDR3 nucleotides are TGTGCCAGCAGCCCCCTAGGTGAAGTGTTCTCACCCCTCCACTTT. It translates to CASSPLGEVFSPLHF.

A few counts support this clonotype. The J gene is TRBJ2-1, the V gene TRBV4-2, with 10 bases aligning to TRBD1. Trimming at V came to 2 bases and at J to 6 bases, leaving 19 bases not matched to a gene. The CDR3 sequence is 20 residues long. Germline lookup yields CDR1 LGHNA and CDR2 YNFKEQ. CDR3 nucleotide sequence: TGTGCCAGCAGCCAACTCAGCCGACAGGGGGCGCCCTCCGACTTCAATGAGCAGTTCTTC. Its protein is CASSQLSRQGAPSDFNEQFF.

The chain carries TRBV7-2 and TRBJ2-7; TRBD2 aligns across 7 bases. This CDR3 has 16 residues. Germline assignment: CDR1 SGHTA and CDR2 FQGNSA. Trimming took 5 bases from V and 3 from J; bases not matched to a gene: 13. This CDR3 reads CASSGYGAGVSYEQYF. CDR3 in DNA: TGTGCCAGCAGCGGGTACGGGGCGGGAGTGAGCTACGAGCAGTACTTC.

This clonotype has just a few counts. The rearrangement links TRBV3-1 to TRBJ2-2; 13 nucleotides line up with TRBD2. This CDR3 comprises 17 residues. The germline V gene encodes CDR1 LGHDT and CDR2 YNNKEL (reference sequence). Germline trimming cut 0 bases from V and 6 bases from J; bases unmatched to any gene: 4. The CDR3 DNA sequence: TGTGCCAGCAGCCAAGATGATGGACTAGCGGGGGCCGGGGAGCTGTTTTTT. This codes for CASSQDDGLAGAGELFF.

This clonotype was recorded a few times. The chain has TRBV15 and TRBJ1-6; D call uncertain. From germline, CDR1 is LNHNV and CDR2 YYDKDF (reference sequence). The V end lost 8 bases, the J end lost 4 bases, and 9 bases lay between the germline ends. This CDR3 has 13 residues. The CDR3 protein is CATGRDYNSPLHF. DNA of the CDR3: TGTGCCACCGGGCGGGATTATAATTCACCCCTCCACTTT.

V usage is TRBV7-2 and J usage is TRBJ2-1, with 8 bases identical to TRBD2. Germline CDR1 is SGHTA and CDR2 is FQGNSA. CDR3 length: 16 amino acids. V was pared by 3 bases and J by 4 bases, with 8 bases of the junction left unmatched. The CDR3 region is CASSFPGLGGYNEQFF. The DNA for the CDR3 is TGTGCCAGCAGCTTCCCGGGACTAGGGGGGTACAATGAGCAGTTCTTC.